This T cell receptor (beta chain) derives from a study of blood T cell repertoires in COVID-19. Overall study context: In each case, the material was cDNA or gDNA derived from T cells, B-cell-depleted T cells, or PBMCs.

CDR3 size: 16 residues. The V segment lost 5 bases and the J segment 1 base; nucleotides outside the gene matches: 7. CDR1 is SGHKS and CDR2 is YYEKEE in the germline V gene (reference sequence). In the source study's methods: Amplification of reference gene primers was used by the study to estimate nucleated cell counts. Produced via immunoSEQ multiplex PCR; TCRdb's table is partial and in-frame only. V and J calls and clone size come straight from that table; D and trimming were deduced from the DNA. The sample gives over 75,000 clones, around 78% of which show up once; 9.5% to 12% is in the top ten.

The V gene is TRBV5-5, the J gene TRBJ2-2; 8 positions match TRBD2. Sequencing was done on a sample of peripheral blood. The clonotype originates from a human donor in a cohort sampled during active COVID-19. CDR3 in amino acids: CASSDSTSGNTGELFF. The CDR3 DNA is TGTGCCAGCAGTGATAGCACTAGCGGGAACACCGGGGAGCTGTTTTTT.